These T cell receptor beta chains were read from a single sample in a study of T cell responses to AZD1222 COVID-19 vaccine. Repertoires were generated with immunoSEQ multiplex PCR, while TCRdb's copy carries only in-frame clones and drops some. Counted here are approximately 100,000 clones, nearly 90% occurring once; the ten biggest clones make up around 13%. The sample in question was peripheral blood, obtained on day 0 of MenACWY control vaccination. These TCRs come from an adult in good health. Each CDR3 is given with its conserved first and last residue. The order of the fields is V gene, clone size, J gene, D gene, CDR3 protein, CDR3 DNA. D genes are given only for firm matches. Rows give clone size only sometimes, using once, few, many, or a class for an expanded clone.

V: TRBV14
size: few
J: TRBJ2-6
D: NA
CDR3: CASSRGHSGANVLTF
DNA: TGTGCCAGCAGCCGGGGACACTCTGGGGCCAACGTCCTGACTTTC

V: TRBV4-3
size: NA
J: TRBJ1-2
D: NA
CDR3: CASSQGARLYGYTF
DNA: TGCGCCAGCAGCCAGGGGGCCCGCCTCTATGGCTACACCTTC

V: TRBV6-5
size: once
J: TRBJ1-5
D: NA
CDR3: CASSYSASQPQHF
DNA: TGTGCCAGCAGTTACTCGGCTAGTCAGCCCCAGCATTTT

V: TRBV9
size: NA
J: TRBJ1-2
D: TRBD1
CDR3: CASSAQQRTGDYYGYTF
DNA: TGTGCCAGCAGCGCCCAACAAAGGACAGGGGATTACTATGGCTACACCTTC

V: TRBV5-8
size: NA
J: TRBJ1-4
D: NA
CDR3: CASTRGHRNEKLFF
DNA: TGTGCCAGCACGCGCGGGCACAGGAATGAAAAACTGTTTTTT

V: TRBV19
size: NA
J: TRBJ2-1
D: TRBD2
CDR3: CASMASGSFHEQFF
DNA: TGTGCCAGTATGGCTAGCGGGAGCTTCCATGAGCAGTTCTTC

V: TRBV5-1
size: few
J: TRBJ1-3
D: NA
CDR3: CASSPTPTASNTIYF
DNA: TGCGCCAGCAGCCCCACCCCAACCGCTTCTAACACCATATATTTT

V: TRBV10-3
size: NA
J: TRBJ2-7
D: NA
CDR3: CAIIGAGDEQYF
DNA: TGTGCCATCATTGGGGCCGGGGACGAGCAGTACTTC

V: TRBV4-1
size: NA
J: TRBJ1-4
D: NA
CDR3: CASSHPRDGSEKLFF
DNA: TGCGCCAGCAGCCATCCACGGGACGGAAGTGAAAAACTGTTTTTT

V: TRBV6-2/TRBV6-3
size: once
J: TRBJ2-1
D: NA
CDR3: CASSPPRGRLASNEQFF
DNA: TGTGCCAGCAGCCCACCTAGGGGGAGGCTGGCCTCCAATGAGCAGTTCTTC

V: TRBV21-1
size: few
J: TRBJ2-1
D: NA
CDR3: CASSLEGRLAGGYEQFF
DNA: TGTGCCAGCAGCCTAGAGGGGAGACTAGCGGGAGGCTATGAGCAGTTCTTC

V: TRBV5-6
size: NA
J: TRBJ1-3
D: TRBD1
CDR3: CASATGGGNTIYF
DNA: TGTGCCAGCGCAACAGGGGGCGGAAACACCATATATTTT

V: TRBV6-2/TRBV6-3
size: NA
J: TRBJ1-5
D: TRBD1
CDR3: CASSRRQGPPQHF
DNA: TGTGCCAGCAGTCGACGACAGGGGCCACCCCAGCATTTT

V: TRBV27
size: NA
J: TRBJ1-3
D: NA
CDR3: CASSMTVSGNTIYF
DNA: TGTGCCAGCAGTATGACAGTCTCTGGAAACACCATATATTTT

V: TRBV3-1/TRBV3-2
size: NA
J: TRBJ1-4
D: NA
CDR3: CASSQDLGTRGREKLFF
DNA: TGTGCCAGCAGCCAAGATCTGGGAACCCGAGGTAGAGAAAAACTGTTTTTT

V: TRBV14
size: few
J: TRBJ1-2
D: NA
CDR3: CASSQVGYSGYTF
DNA: TGTGCCAGCAGCCAAGTAGGGTATAGTGGCTACACCTTC

V: TRBV28
size: NA
J: TRBJ2-3
D: TRBD1
CDR3: CASRGGQGWPSGGDTQYF
DNA: TGTGCCAGCAGGGGGGGACAGGGGTGGCCTAGCGGCGGAGATACGCAGTATTTT

V: TRBV19
size: once
J: TRBJ2-7
D: NA
CDR3: CASSQLGTYEQYF
DNA: TGTGCCAGTAGTCAACTAGGCACCTACGAGCAGTACTTC

V: TRBV27
size: NA
J: TRBJ1-6
D: TRBD1
CDR3: CASSPWTGGDSPLHF
DNA: TGTGCCAGCAGTCCATGGACAGGGGGCGATTCACCCCTCCACTTT

V: TRBV6-5
size: NA
J: TRBJ2-7
D: NA
CDR3: CASSYRDASSYEQYF
DNA: TGTGCCAGCAGTTACAGGGACGCCAGCTCCTACGAGCAGTACTTC

V: TRBV19
size: NA
J: TRBJ2-1
D: TRBD2
CDR3: CASSTVAGGYNEQFF
DNA: TGTGCCAGTAGTACCGTAGCGGGGGGATACAATGAGCAGTTCTTC

V: TRBV7-2
size: NA
J: TRBJ1-5
D: NA
CDR3: CASSLGPFSSNQPQHF
DNA: TGTGCCAGCAGCTTAGGACCCTTCAGTTCGAATCAGCCCCAGCATTTT

V: TRBV7-2
size: NA
J: TRBJ2-3
D: TRBD2
CDR3: CASSLPAGGSYTQYF
DNA: TGTGCCAGCAGCTTACCAGCGGGGGGGTCATATACGCAGTATTTT

V: TRBV27
size: NA
J: TRBJ2-7
D: NA
CDR3: CASSLSSGGFEQYF
DNA: TGTGCCAGCAGTTTATCGTCGGGGGGCTTCGAGCAGTACTTC

V: TRBV30
size: NA
J: TRBJ2-3
D: NA
CDR3: CAWSVGVSTDTQYF
DNA: TGTGCCTGGAGTGTAGGAGTCAGCACAGATACGCAGTATTTT

V: TRBV5-1
size: NA
J: TRBJ2-6
D: NA
CDR3: CASSSDQGSGANVLTF
DNA: TGCGCCAGCAGCTCGGACCAGGGGTCCGGGGCCAACGTCCTGACTTTC

V: TRBV5-8
size: NA
J: TRBJ2-7
D: NA
CDR3: CASSFRTNYEQYF
DNA: TGTGCCAGCAGCTTCCGGACAAACTACGAGCAGTACTTC

V: TRBV5-1
size: NA
J: TRBJ1-6
D: NA
CDR3: CASSLEQSSYNSPLHF
DNA: TGCGCCAGCAGCTTGGAACAGAGCTCCTATAATTCACCCCTCCACTTT

V: TRBV7-2
size: few
J: TRBJ1-4
D: TRBD1
CDR3: CASSQNRGRLANEKLFF
DNA: TGTGCCAGCAGCCAAAACAGGGGGCGTTTAGCTAATGAAAAACTGTTTTTT

V: TRBV11-2
size: NA
J: TRBJ1-3
D: NA
CDR3: CASSLPTGNTIYF
DNA: TGTGCCAGCAGCCTCCCCACTGGAAACACCATATATTTT

V: TRBV19
size: NA
J: TRBJ1-5
D: NA
CDR3: CASSRQAQPQHF
DNA: TGTGCCAGTAGCCGACAAGCGCAGCCCCAGCATTTT

V: TRBV6-5
size: NA
J: TRBJ1-2
D: NA
CDR3: CASSYDGKNYGYTF
DNA: TGTGCCAGCAGTTATGACGGCAAGAACTATGGCTACACCTTC

V: TRBV6-5
size: NA
J: TRBJ2-2
D: NA
CDR3: CASRGLRGAGELFF
DNA: TGTGCCAGCAGGGGCCTCCGAGGGGCCGGGGAGCTGTTTTTT

V: TRBV5-4
size: once
J: TRBJ1-1
D: NA
CDR3: CASSTKTGNTEAFF
DNA: TGTGCCAGCAGCACCAAGACGGGGAACACTGAAGCTTTCTTT

V: TRBV29-1
size: once
J: TRBJ2-1
D: TRBD2
CDR3: CSAAGLAGSSYNEQFF
DNA: TGCAGCGCCGCGGGACTAGCGGGAAGTTCCTACAATGAGCAGTTCTTC

V: TRBV7-7
size: NA
J: TRBJ2-3
D: TRBD1
CDR3: CASSRTGASTDTQYF
DNA: TGTGCTAGCAGCCGTACAGGGGCGAGCACAGATACGCAGTATTTT

V: TRBV4-3
size: NA
J: TRBJ2-7
D: TRBD2
CDR3: CASSQDFGGSNDEQYF
DNA: TGCGCCAGCAGCCAAGATTTCGGCGGGAGTAACGACGAGCAGTACTTC

V: TRBV6-5
size: NA
J: TRBJ1-1
D: TRBD1
CDR3: CASSFRQGGEAFF
DNA: TGTGCCAGCAGTTTCCGACAAGGGGGCGAAGCTTTCTTT

V: TRBV20-1
size: NA
J: TRBJ1-1
D: TRBD1
CDR3: CSASKTGGRTEAFF
DNA: TGCAGTGCTAGTAAGACAGGGGGGAGGACTGAAGCTTTCTTT

V: TRBV6-2/TRBV6-3
size: NA
J: TRBJ2-7
D: NA
CDR3: CASGQGYEQYF
DNA: TGTGCCAGCGGCCAGGGCTACGAGCAGTACTTC

V: TRBV28
size: few
J: TRBJ2-7
D: TRBD2
CDR3: CASSPTGTSVYEQYF
DNA: TGTGCCAGCAGCCCAACCGGGACTAGCGTCTACGAGCAGTACTTC

V: TRBV24-1
size: NA
J: TRBJ2-1
D: TRBD1
CDR3: CATSDPGQGWNEQFF
DNA: TGTGCCACCAGCGACCCGGGACAGGGGTGGAATGAGCAGTTCTTC

V: TRBV10-3
size: NA
J: TRBJ1-4
D: NA
CDR3: CAISETATEKLFF
DNA: TGTGCCATCAGTGAGACAGCGACGGAAAAACTGTTTTTT

V: TRBV6-1
size: NA
J: TRBJ2-7
D: NA
CDR3: CASSELYEQYF
DNA: TGTGCCAGCAGTGAATTATACGAGCAGTACTTC

V: TRBV5-1
size: once
J: TRBJ1-3
D: NA
CDR3: CASSSRTGDDSGNTIYF
DNA: TGCGCCAGCAGCTCACGGACCGGGGACGACTCTGGAAACACCATATATTTT

V: TRBV7-9
size: NA
J: TRBJ1-2
D: NA
CDR3: CAAGTGTYGYTF
DNA: TGTGCCGCCGGAACAGGGACCTATGGCTACACCTTC

V: TRBV7-3
size: NA
J: TRBJ2-2
D: TRBD1
CDR3: CASSPAGGNTGELFF
DNA: TGTGCCAGCAGCCCGGCAGGGGGCAACACCGGGGAGCTGTTTTTT

V: TRBV6-5
size: once
J: TRBJ2-2
D: NA
CDR3: CASRSRGTGELFF
DNA: TGTGCCAGCAGAAGCCGGGGGACCGGGGAGCTGTTTTTT

V: TRBV19
size: NA
J: TRBJ2-1
D: NA
CDR3: CASSNGPGEQFF
DNA: TGTGCCAGTAGTAACGGACCTGGGGAGCAGTTCTTC

V: TRBV5-6
size: once
J: TRBJ1-5
D: NA
CDR3: CASSWRRGDQPQHF
DNA: TGTGCCAGCAGCTGGAGGAGGGGGGATCAGCCCCAGCATTTT

V: TRBV19
size: NA
J: TRBJ1-4
D: TRBD1
CDR3: CASRAGQGAHNEKLFF
DNA: TGTGCCAGTAGAGCCGGACAGGGGGCCCACAATGAAAAACTGTTTTTT

V: TRBV3-1/TRBV3-2
size: NA
J: TRBJ1-4
D: NA
CDR3: CASSQGWSSNEKLFF
DNA: TGTGCCAGCAGCCAAGGGTGGAGCTCGAATGAAAAACTGTTTTTT

V: TRBV4-1
size: NA
J: TRBJ1-1
D: NA
CDR3: CASSPPTGNTEAFF
DNA: TGCGCCAGCAGCCCACCCACGGGGAACACTGAAGCTTTCTTT

V: TRBV9
size: NA
J: TRBJ2-7
D: NA
CDR3: CASSSLDSGEQYF
DNA: TGTGCCAGCAGCTCCCTCGACAGCGGCGAGCAGTACTTC

V: TRBV18
size: NA
J: TRBJ1-5
D: NA
CDR3: CASSPPRAGQPQHF
DNA: TGTGCCAGCTCACCCCCCAGGGCAGGTCAGCCCCAGCATTTT